These 19 T cell receptor beta chains were sequenced from one sample in a study of T cells after yellow fever vaccination. TCRdb re-analysed the 5' RACE reads in MiXCR, keeping a single row per CDR3 protein. The sample holds 300,000 to 400,000 distinct CDR3 sequences; about 8.7% are singletons and the top ten take about a sixth. Specimen: PBMCs, collected on the day of the first yellow fever vaccination. These receptors were obtained from a man aged 18 to 29 who received the YFV17D yellow fever vaccine.

The chain links TRBV19 to TRBJ2-3; 7 positions agree with TRBD2. Germline V lookup: CDR1 LNHDA, CDR2 SQIVND (reference sequence). The V and J ends lost 3 bases and 0 bases, in that order; junction bases with no gene match: 3. CDR3 length: 15 amino acids. The CDR3 reads CASSMLAASTDTQYF. CDR3 DNA sequence: TGTGCCAGTAGTATGCTAGCGGCTAGCACAGATACGCAGTATTTT.

The chain couples TRBV12-3 or TRBV12-4 to TRBJ2-1; D is possibly TRBD1 (6 bases). The CDR3 extends over 15 amino acids. Trimming left V 1 base short and J 6 bases short, with 13 bases between. CDR3 bases: TGTGCCAGCAGTTTAGGACAGGTGTCCAGCAATGAGCAGTTCTTC. Its translation: CASSLGQVSSNEQFF.

The rearrangement joins TRBV4-2 to TRBJ2-1, with TRBD2 matching over 8 bases. The length of the CDR3 is 17 residues. Germline assignment: CDR1 LGHNA and CDR2 YNFKEQ. J lost 5 bases, V lost 0 bases, and 9 bases had no gene match. CDR3 sequence: CASSQDRWRGANNEQFF. The CDR3, as DNA: TGTGCCAGCAGCCAAGATCGGTGGCGGGGGGCCAACAATGAGCAGTTCTTC.

This clonotype was counted many times. The chain joins TRBV3-1 to TRBJ1-2; D unresolved. The CDR3 extends over 15 amino acids. Germline loops: CDR1 LGHDT, CDR2 YNNKEL (reference sequence). The V and J ends lost 1 base and 4 bases respectively, with 13 bases between them. The CDR3 nucleotides read TGTGCCAGCAGCCAAGGGAGAGCTAAGCCCTATGGCTACACCTTC. Translation gives CASSQGRAKPYGYTF.

This sequence joins TRBV5-4 and TRBJ2-5; possibly TRBD1 for D (6 bases). Germline V gene sequence: CDR1 SGHNT, CDR2 YYREEE (reference sequence). V was trimmed by 3 bases and J by 5 bases, leaving 14 bases between them. The length of the CDR3 is 14 residues. CDR3 loop: CASSSPTGSETQYF. CDR3 bases: TGTGCCAGCAGCTCGCCCACAGGGTCGGAGACCCAGTACTTC.

This clonotype was seen more than once but under ten times. The rearrangement uses TRBV18 and TRBJ2-5; no reliable D call. The CDR3 loop spans 15 amino acids. V gave up 2 bases and J gave up 5 bases, with 15 bases separating them. The germline V gene encodes CDR1 KGHSH and CDR2 LQKENI. The CDR3 here is CASSPFSYTAETQYF. The CDR3 DNA sequence: TGTGCCAGCTCACCATTTTCGTATACAGCGGAGACCCAGTACTTC.

The chain uses TRBV7-9 and TRBJ1-2; possibly TRBD1 for D (6 bases). The V and J ends lost 2 bases and 2 bases respectively, with 9 bases between them. The CDR3 is 14 amino acids. Per germline, CDR1 SEHNR and CDR2 FQNEAQ (reference sequence). CDR3 nucleotides: TGTGCCAGCAGCTTAATACAGGGAAACTATGGCTACACCTTC. Its translation is CASSLIQGNYGYTF.

A few counts support this clonotype. In DNA form, the CDR3 reads TGCGCCAGCAGCCAAGATACGATTAACTATGGCTACACCTTC. This sequence encodes CASSQDTINYGYTF. This chain connects TRBV4-3 to TRBJ1-2; no reliable D call. The germline V gene has CDR1 LGHNA and CDR2 YSLEER. V gave up 0 bases and J gave up 1 base, with 6 bases separating them. The CDR3 loop spans 14 amino acids.

CDR3 sequence (DNA): TGTGCCAGCAGTTACGGGGAGCCCTATAATTCACCCCTCCACTTT. It is translated as CASSYGEPYNSPLHF. V is TRBV6-5 and J is TRBJ1-6; D is unresolved. This CDR3 has 15 residues. The germline V gene has CDR1 MNHEY and CDR2 SVGAGI. V lost 2 bases, J lost 2 bases, and 7 bases lay in between.

The V call is TRBV25-1, the J call TRBJ2-5, with 9 bases lining up with TRBD1. J lost 1 base, V lost 8 bases, and 8 bases had no gene match. Germline V gene data show CDR1 as MGHDK and CDR2 as SYGVNS. CDR3 length equals 15 residues. CDR3 nucleotides: TGTGCCAGCCCTGGGACAGGGACGGGCCAAGAGACCCAGTACTTC. This encodes CASPGTGTGQETQYF.

This clonotype occurred many times. The chain is built from TRBV7-2 and TRBJ2-3; 14 bases agree with TRBD2. Germline V gene lookup returns CDR1 SGHTA and CDR2 FQGNSA. Trimming removed 5 bases from V and 4 bases from J; junction bases left unmatched: 5. The CDR3 loop spans 16 amino acids. The CDR3 protein is CASSTRGLAGADTQYF. CDR3 bases: TGTGCCAGCAGCACAAGGGGACTAGCGGGGGCAGATACGCAGTATTTT.

This chain joins TRBV4-1 and TRBJ2-5; 9 bases align to TRBD1. J was trimmed by 1 base and V by 2 bases; bases with no gene match: 14. This CDR3 has 19 amino acids. CDR1 is MGHRA and CDR2 is YSYEKL in the germline V gene. CDR3 loop: CASSQKTSTGQGPQETQYF. For the CDR3, the DNA is TGCGCCAGCAGCCAAAAAACCTCAACGGGACAGGGCCCCCAAGAGACCCAGTACTTC.

This clonotype came up many times. The genes are TRBV20-1 and TRBJ2-1; tentative D call: TRBD1 (5 bases). V shed 3 bases and J shed 5 bases, with 14 bases lying between them. CDR3 size: 14 residues. Germline CDR1 DFQATT, CDR2 SNEGSKA (reference sequence). CDR3 coding DNA: TGCAGTGCTAGTGACAGTACTAAGGACAATGAGCAGTTCTTC. It is translated as CSASDSTKDNEQFF.

In its sample, this clonotype was seen many times. The chain combines TRBV4-1 with TRBJ1-5; a possible D gene is TRBD1 (6 bases). There are 14 residues in the CDR3. Trimming removed 2 bases at V and 5 bases at J, with 10 bases between. CDR1 is MGHRA and CDR2 is YSYEKL in the germline V gene. The CDR3 nucleotides read TGCGCCAGCAGCCAACGAGGGGGGGATCAGCCCCAGCATTTT. Its protein is CASSQRGGDQPQHF.

Many counts were recorded for this clonotype. The V gene is TRBV7-9, the J gene TRBJ2-5, with TRBD2 matching 8 bases. J was trimmed by 3 bases and V by 6 bases; bases with no gene match: 9. The CDR3 is 15 amino acids. Germline lookup yields CDR1 SEHNR and CDR2 FQNEAQ (reference sequence). The CDR3 DNA reads as TGTGCCAGCAGACCGAAACCAGCGGGGGAAGAGACCCAGTACTTC. This encodes CASRPKPAGEETQYF.

There are many counts of this clonotype. The chain has TRBV28 and TRBJ2-5, with D perhaps matching TRBD2 (6 bases). The V gene lost 7 bases and the J gene lost 2 bases, with 20 bases spanning the gap. Germline-derived CDR1 and CDR2 are MDHEN and SYDVKM. The CDR3 is 16 residues long. The DNA for the CDR3 is TGTGCCAGCACCACCGTCTGGGGGGTTTGGCAAGAGACCCAGTACTTC. Protein product: CASTTVWGVWQETQYF. The full variable domain, in which reference TRBV28 and TRBJ2-5 provide the parts outside the CDR3, is DVKVTQSSRYLVKRTGEKVFLECVQDMDHENMFWYRQDPGLGLRLIYFSYDVKMKEKGDIPEGYSVSREKKERFSLILESASTNQTSMYLCASTTVWGVWQETQYFGPGTRLLVL.

In its sample, this clonotype was seen many times. In nucleotides, the CDR3 is TGTGCCAGCAGCCACCCCGCATGGAACACTGAAGCTTTCTTT. Encoded protein: CASSHPAWNTEAFF. V and J are TRBV3-1 and TRBJ1-1; the D is unclear. The CDR3 runs to 14 residues. V lost 3 bases and J lost 1, with 9 bases in between. Germline V lookup: CDR1 LGHDT, CDR2 YNNKEL (reference sequence).

The chain is built from TRBV5-1 and TRBJ1-2; possibly TRBD1 for D (5 bases). From germline, CDR1 is SGHRS and CDR2 YFSETQ. This CDR3 spans 14 amino acids. V was trimmed by 2 bases and J by 2 bases, leaving 10 bases between them. The CDR3 is CASSLSTANYGYTF. The CDR3 DNA sequence: TGCGCCAGCAGCTTATCGACAGCAAACTATGGCTACACCTTC.

This rearrangement joins TRBV10-3 to TRBJ2-1, with 8 bases identical to TRBD2. V trimming: 5 bases; J trimming: 1 base; junction bases outside the gene matches: 1. Germline CDR1 reads ENHRY; CDR2 reads SYGVKD. CDR3 length: 14 amino acids. This CDR3 reads CAISPSGSYNEQFF. The CDR3 DNA reads as TGTGCCATCAGTCCTAGCGGGTCCTACAATGAGCAGTTCTTC.